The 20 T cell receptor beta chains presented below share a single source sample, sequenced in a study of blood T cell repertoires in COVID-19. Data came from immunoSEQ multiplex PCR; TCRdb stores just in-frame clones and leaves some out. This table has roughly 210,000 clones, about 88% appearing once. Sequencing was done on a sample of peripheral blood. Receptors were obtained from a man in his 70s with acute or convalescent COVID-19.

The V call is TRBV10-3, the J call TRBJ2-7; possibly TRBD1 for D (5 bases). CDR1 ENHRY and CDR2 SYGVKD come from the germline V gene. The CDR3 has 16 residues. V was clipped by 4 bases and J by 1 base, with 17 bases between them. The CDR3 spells CAISVGRGAGSYEQYF. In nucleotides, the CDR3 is TGTGCCATCAGTGTCGGAAGGGGCGCAGGATCCTACGAGCAGTACTTC.

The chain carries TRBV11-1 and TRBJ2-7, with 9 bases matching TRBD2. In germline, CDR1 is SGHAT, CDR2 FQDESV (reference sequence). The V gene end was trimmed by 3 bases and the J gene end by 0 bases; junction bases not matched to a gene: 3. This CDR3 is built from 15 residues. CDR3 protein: CASSFLAGSSYEQYF. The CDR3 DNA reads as TGTGCCAGCAGCTTTCTAGCGGGGAGCTCCTACGAGCAGTACTTC. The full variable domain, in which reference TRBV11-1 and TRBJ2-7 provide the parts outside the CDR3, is EAEVAQSPRYKITEKSQAVAFWCDPISGHATLYWYRQILGQGPELLVQFQDESVVDDSQLPKDRFSAERLKGVDSTLKIQPAELGDSAMYLCASSFLAGSSYEQYFGPGTRLTVT.

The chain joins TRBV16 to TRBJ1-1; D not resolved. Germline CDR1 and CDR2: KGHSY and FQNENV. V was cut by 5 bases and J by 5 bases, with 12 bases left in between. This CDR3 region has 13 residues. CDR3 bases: TGTGCCAGCAGCTCGACATCCCGTACTGAAGCTTTCTTT. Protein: CASSSTSRTEAFF.

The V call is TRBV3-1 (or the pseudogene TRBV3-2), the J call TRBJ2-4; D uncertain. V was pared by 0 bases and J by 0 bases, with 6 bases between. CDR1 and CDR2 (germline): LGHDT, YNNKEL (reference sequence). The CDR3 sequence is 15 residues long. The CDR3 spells CASSQDTVAKNIQYF. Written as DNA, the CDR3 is TGTGCCAGCAGCCAAGATACGGTAGCCAAAAACATTCAGTACTTC.

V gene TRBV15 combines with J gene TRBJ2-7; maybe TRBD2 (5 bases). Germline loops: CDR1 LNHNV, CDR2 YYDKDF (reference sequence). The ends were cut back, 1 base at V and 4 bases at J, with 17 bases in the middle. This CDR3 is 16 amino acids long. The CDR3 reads CATSRGRDSALYEQYF. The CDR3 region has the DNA TGTGCCACCAGCAGAGGCCGGGATTCCGCGTTGTACGAGCAGTACTTC. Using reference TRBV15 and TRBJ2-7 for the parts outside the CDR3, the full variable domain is DAMVIQNPRYQVTQFGKPVTLSCSQTLNHNVMYWYQQKSSQAPKLLFHYYDKDFNNEADTPDNFQSRRPNTSFCFLDIRSPGLGDTAMYLCATSRGRDSALYEQYFGPGTRLTVT.

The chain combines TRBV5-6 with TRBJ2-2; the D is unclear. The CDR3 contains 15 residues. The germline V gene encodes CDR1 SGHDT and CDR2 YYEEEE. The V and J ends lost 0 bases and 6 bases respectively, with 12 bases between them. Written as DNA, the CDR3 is TGTGCCAGCAGCTTGGGAGGATTTGATTCCGGGGAGCTGTTTTTT. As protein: CASSLGGFDSGELFF.

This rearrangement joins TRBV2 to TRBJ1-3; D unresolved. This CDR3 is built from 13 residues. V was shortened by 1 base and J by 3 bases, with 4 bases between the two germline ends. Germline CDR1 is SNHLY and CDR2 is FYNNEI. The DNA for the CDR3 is TGTGCCAGCAGTGAAGATAGTGGAAACACCATATATTTT. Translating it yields CASSEDSGNTIYF. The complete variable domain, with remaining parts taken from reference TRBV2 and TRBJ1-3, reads EPEVTQTPSHQVTQMGQEVILRCVPISNHLYFYWYRQILGQKVEFLVSFYNNEISEKSEIFDDQFSVERPDGSNFTLKIRSTKLEDSAMYFCASSEDSGNTIYFGEGSWLTVV.

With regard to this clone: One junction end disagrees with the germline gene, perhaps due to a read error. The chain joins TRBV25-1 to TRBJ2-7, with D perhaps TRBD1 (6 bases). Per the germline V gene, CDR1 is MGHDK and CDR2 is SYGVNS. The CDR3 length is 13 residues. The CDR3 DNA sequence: TGTGCCAGCAGTGAACGGAGGACAGACGGCTTGAACTTC. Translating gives CASSERRTDGLNF.

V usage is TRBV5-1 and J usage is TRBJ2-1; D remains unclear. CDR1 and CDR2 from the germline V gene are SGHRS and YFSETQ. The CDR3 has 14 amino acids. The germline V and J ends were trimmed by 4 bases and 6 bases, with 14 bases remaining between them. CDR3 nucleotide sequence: TGCGCCAGCAGCCCCTCCCACGGGTCCAATGAGCAGTTCTTC. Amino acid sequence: CASSPSHGSNEQFF. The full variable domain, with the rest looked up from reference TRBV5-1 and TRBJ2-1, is KAGVTQTPRYLIKTRGQQVTLSCSPISGHRSVSWYQQTPGQGLQFLFEYFSETQRNKGNFPGRFSGRQFSNSRSEMNVSTLELGDSALYLCASSPSHGSNEQFFGPGTRLTVL.

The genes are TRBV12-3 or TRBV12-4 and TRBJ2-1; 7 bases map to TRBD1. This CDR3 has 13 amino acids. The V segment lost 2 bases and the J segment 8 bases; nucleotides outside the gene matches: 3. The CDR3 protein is CASSLRGGDEQFF. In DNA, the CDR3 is TGTGCCAGCAGTTTACGAGGGGGCGATGAGCAGTTCTTC.

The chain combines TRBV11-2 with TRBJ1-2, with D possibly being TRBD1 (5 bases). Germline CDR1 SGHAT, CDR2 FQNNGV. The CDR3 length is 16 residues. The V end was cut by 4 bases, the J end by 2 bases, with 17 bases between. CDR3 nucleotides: TGTGCCAGCAGCTGGGGACTCAACGGGGGAAACTATGGCTACACCTTC. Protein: CASSWGLNGGNYGYTF. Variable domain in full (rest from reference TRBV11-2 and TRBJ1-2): EAGVAQSPRYKIIEKRQSVAFWCNPISGHATLYWYQQILGQGPKLLIQFQNNGVVDDSQLPKDRFSAERLKGVDSTLKIQPAKLEDSAVYLCASSWGLNGGNYGYTFGSGTRLTVV.

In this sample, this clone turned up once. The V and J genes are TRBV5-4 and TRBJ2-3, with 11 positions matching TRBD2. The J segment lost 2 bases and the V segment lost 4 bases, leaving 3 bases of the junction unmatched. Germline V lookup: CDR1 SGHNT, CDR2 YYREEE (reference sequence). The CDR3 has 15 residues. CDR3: CASSKGLADTDTQYF. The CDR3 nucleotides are TGTGCCAGCAGCAAGGGACTAGCGGACACAGATACGCAGTATTTT.

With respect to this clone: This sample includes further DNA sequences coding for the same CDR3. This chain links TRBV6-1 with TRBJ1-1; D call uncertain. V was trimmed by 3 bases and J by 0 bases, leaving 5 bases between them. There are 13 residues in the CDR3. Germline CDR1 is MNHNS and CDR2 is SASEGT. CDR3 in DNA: TGTGCCAGCAGTGAGTCAGTGAACACTGAAGCTTTCTTT. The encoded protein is CASSESVNTEAFF.

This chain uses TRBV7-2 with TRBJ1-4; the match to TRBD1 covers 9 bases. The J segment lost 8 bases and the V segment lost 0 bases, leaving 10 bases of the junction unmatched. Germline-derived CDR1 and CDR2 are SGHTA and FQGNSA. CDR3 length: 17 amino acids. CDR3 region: CASSLAHGGTGTEKLFF. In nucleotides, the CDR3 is TGTGCCAGCAGCTTAGCTCATGGGGGGACAGGGACCGAAAAACTGTTTTTT.

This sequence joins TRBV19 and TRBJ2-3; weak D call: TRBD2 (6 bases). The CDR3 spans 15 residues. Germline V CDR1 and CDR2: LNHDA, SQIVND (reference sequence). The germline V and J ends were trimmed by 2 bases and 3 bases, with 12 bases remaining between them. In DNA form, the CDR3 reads TGTGCCAGTAGTATACGTCTAGCGTCTACAGATACGCAGTATTTT. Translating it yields CASSIRLASTDTQYF.

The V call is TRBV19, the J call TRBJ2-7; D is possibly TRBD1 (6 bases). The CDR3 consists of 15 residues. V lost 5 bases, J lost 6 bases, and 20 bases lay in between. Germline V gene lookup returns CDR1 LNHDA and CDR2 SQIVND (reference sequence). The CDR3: CASSPEAGQISEQYF. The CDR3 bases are TGTGCCAGTAGTCCCGAGGCCGGACAGATAAGCGAGCAGTACTTC.

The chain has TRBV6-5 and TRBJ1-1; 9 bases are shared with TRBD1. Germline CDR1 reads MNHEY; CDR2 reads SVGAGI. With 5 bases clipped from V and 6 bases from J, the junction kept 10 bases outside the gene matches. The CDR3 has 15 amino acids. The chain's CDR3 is CASSPPGTGFAEAFF. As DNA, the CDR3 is TGTGCCAGCAGTCCCCCCGGGACAGGGTTTGCTGAAGCTTTCTTT.

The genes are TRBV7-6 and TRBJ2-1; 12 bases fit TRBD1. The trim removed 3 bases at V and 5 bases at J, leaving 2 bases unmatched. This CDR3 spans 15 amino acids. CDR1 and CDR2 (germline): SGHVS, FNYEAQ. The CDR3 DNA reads TGTGCCAGCAGCTTGGGACAGGGGGCTAACAATGAGCAGTTCTTC. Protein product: CASSLGQGANNEQFF.

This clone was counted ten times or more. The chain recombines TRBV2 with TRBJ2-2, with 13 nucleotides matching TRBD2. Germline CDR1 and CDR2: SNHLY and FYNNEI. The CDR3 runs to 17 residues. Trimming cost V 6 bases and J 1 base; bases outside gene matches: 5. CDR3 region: CASRGLAGVGNTGELFF. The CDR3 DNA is TGTGCCAGCAGAGGACTAGCGGGAGTCGGGAACACCGGGGAGCTGTTTTTT.

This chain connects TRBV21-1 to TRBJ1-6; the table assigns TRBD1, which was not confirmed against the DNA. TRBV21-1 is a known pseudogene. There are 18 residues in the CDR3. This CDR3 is CASSYVSDRANYNSPLHF. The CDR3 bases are TGTGCCAGCAGCTATGTTTCCGACAGGGCGAACTATAATTCACCCCTCCACTTT.